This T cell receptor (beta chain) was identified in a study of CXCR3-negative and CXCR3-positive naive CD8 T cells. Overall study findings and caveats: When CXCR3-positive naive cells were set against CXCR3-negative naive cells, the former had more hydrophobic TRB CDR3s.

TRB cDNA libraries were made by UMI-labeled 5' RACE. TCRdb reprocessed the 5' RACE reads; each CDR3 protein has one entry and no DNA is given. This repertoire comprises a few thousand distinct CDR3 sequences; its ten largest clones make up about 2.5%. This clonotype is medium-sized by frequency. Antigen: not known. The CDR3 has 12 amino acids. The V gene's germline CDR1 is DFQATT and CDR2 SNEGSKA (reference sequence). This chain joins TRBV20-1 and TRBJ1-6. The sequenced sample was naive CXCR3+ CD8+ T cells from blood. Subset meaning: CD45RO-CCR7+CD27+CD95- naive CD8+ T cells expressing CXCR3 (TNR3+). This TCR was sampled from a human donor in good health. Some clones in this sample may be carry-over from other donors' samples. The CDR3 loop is CSAREDNSPLHF.